The 21 T cell receptor beta chains below come from one sample, sequenced in a study of Ad26.COV2.S vaccination and SARS-CoV-2 variants. Sequencing was performed with immunoSEQ multiplex PCR; in TCRdb, only in-frame clones are kept and a portion is missing. The repertoire holds 300,000 to 500,000 clones, with about 88% as singletons. Sample treatment: roughly 19 received Ad26.COV2.S at low or high dose, single or two shots; about 5 received placebo; per-sample allocation not given. The samples were gathered on day 63 after the first injection of vaccine or placebo. Material: peripheral blood, obtained in a trial of Ad26.COV2.S vaccine versus placebo. All receptors come from a person between 18 and 60 years old who received the Ad26.COV2.S COVID-19 vaccine or a placebo.

The CDR3 DNA reads TGTGCCAGCAGCTCCCGGGGGGGATTTAACACTGAAGCTTTCTTT. Its protein is CASSSRGGFNTEAFF. The chain recombines TRBV5-5 with TRBJ1-1; tentative D call: TRBD1 (5 bases). The CDR3 has 15 residues. Germline values: CDR1 SGHKS, CDR2 YYEKEE (reference sequence). Trimming removed 3 bases at V and 2 bases at J, with 14 bases between.

This chain uses TRBV5-5 with TRBJ2-3; D perhaps matches TRBD2 (6 bases). The CDR3 loop spans 16 amino acids. Germline-derived CDR1 and CDR2 are SGHKS and YYEKEE (reference sequence). The V end lost 4 bases, the J end lost 6 bases, and 21 bases lay between the germline ends. The CDR3 loop is CASSTRLVGSVDTQYF. The CDR3 DNA sequence: TGTGCCAGCAGCACGAGACTAGTGGGGTCAGTGGATACGCAGTATTTT.

J is TRBJ2-7 and V is TRBV27; 8 bases align to TRBD1. Germline V gene sequence: CDR1 MNHEY, CDR2 SMNVEV (reference sequence). The length of the CDR3 is 14 residues. Trimming at V came to 6 bases and at J to 3 bases, leaving 7 bases not matched to a gene. The CDR3 DNA is TGTGCCAGCAGAGCCGGGACAGGAAGCTACGAGCAGTACTTC. Its protein is CASRAGTGSYEQYF.

The rearrangement uses TRBV7-8 and TRBJ2-7, with TRBD1 as a possible D gene (6 bases). The CDR3 runs 17 residues. Germline lookup yields CDR1 SGHVS and CDR2 FQNEAQ. V was shortened by 4 bases and J by 3 bases, with 22 bases between the two germline ends. The CDR3 reads CASSYGAPTGTLYEQYF. The DNA for the CDR3 is TGTGCCAGCAGCTACGGCGCGCCTACCGGGACACTCTACGAGCAGTACTTC.

The chain links TRBV6-1 to TRBJ1-2; TRBD1 agrees at 9 bases. Looked up from germline, CDR1 is MNHNS and CDR2 is SASEGT. CDR3 length: 13 amino acids. The ends lost 3 bases at V and 6 bases at J; junction bases unmatched: 2. The chain's CDR3 is CASSEDRGHGYTF. The CDR3 DNA reads as TGTGCCAGCAGTGAGGACAGGGGCCATGGCTACACCTTC.

This clone showed up just a few times. Additional DNA sequences in this sample encode the identical CDR3. The CDR3 loop is CASSPPGANVLTF. The CDR3 DNA sequence: TGTGCCAGCAGCCCCCCCGGGGCCAACGTCCTGACTTTC. The chain is built from TRBV3-1 (or the pseudogene TRBV3-2) and TRBJ2-6, with D unresolved. Germline V lookup: CDR1 LGHDT, CDR2 YNNKEL (reference sequence). CDR3 length: 13 amino acids. Trimming removed 4 bases at V and 4 bases at J, with 5 bases between.

The chain recombines TRBV5-4 with TRBJ1-1; 9 nucleotides match TRBD1. CDR3 length equals 13 residues. V shed 4 bases, J shed 7 bases, and the junction held 5 bases outside the gene matches. The germline V gene has CDR1 SGHNT and CDR2 YYREEE (reference sequence). Written as DNA, the CDR3 is TGTGCCAGCAGCGCGGGACAGGGCGATGAAGCTTTCTTT. The encoded protein is CASSAGQGDEAFF.

This chain uses TRBV6-1 with TRBJ2-7; no clear D. Germline V gene sequence: CDR1 MNHNS, CDR2 SASEGT. V lost 3 bases and J 3 bases, leaving 9 bases between the germline ends. The CDR3 consists of 13 residues. CDR3 sequence reads: CASSDMQLYEQYF. CDR3 in DNA: TGTGCCAGCAGTGACATGCAGCTCTACGAGCAGTACTTC.

The rearrangement links TRBV18 to TRBJ1-1; 7 bases align to TRBD1. The CDR3 runs to 15 residues. Trimming at V came to 2 bases and at J to 5 bases, leaving 8 bases not matched to a gene. Germline V lookup: CDR1 KGHSH, CDR2 LQKENI. CDR3 sequence: CASSPSQDRKTEAFF. In nucleotides, the CDR3 is TGTGCCAGCTCACCATCACAGGACAGGAAGACTGAAGCTTTCTTT.

This chain joins TRBV6-5 and TRBJ1-1, with a weak D call TRBD1 (5 bases). V was cut by 6 bases and J by 1 base, with 12 bases left in between. This CDR3 has 14 residues. Germline CDR1 MNHEY, CDR2 SVGAGI. CDR3 loop: CASRKDTSNTEAFF. The CDR3 DNA reads TGTGCCAGCAGAAAGGACACATCGAACACTGAAGCTTTCTTT.

The chain recombines TRBV21-1 with TRBJ1-2; no check of the table's D call, TRBD1, against the DNA was made. TRBV21-1 has pseudogene status. The CDR3 totals 16 residues. DNA of the CDR3: TGTGCCAGCAGCACCTACAGACAGGCTACTAACTATGGCTACACCTTC. It codes for CASSTYRQATNYGYTF.

The chain recombines TRBV19 with TRBJ1-3, with D perhaps TRBD1 (6 bases). Germline V gene data show CDR1 as LNHDA and CDR2 as SQIVND (reference sequence). V was clipped by 11 bases and J by 4 bases, with 18 bases between them. This CDR3 is 14 amino acids long. CDR3 region: CAVTWGTLGNTIYF. The DNA for the CDR3 is TGTGCCGTCACGTGGGGGACACTCGGAAACACCATATATTTT.

In DNA, the CDR3 is TGTGCCAGTAGTACCCCAGGGACAGCCGTTAGCAATCAGCCCCAGCATTTT. This sequence encodes CASSTPGTAVSNQPQHF. The chain has TRBV19 and TRBJ1-5; 7 positions match TRBD1. Germline V lookup: CDR1 LNHDA, CDR2 SQIVND (reference sequence). Unmatched junction bases numbered 9, after V lost 4 bases and J lost 0 bases. The CDR3 has 17 residues. Full variable domain (rest looked up from reference TRBV19 and TRBJ1-5): DGGITQSPKYLFRKEGQNVTLSCEQNLNHDAMYWYRQDPGQGLRLIYYSQIVNDFQKGDIAEGYSVSREKKESFPLTVTSAQKNPTAFYLCASSTPGTAVSNQPQHFGDGTRLSIL.

The rearrangement links TRBV21-1 to TRBJ2-7; the table calls TRBD1, which could not be checked here. TRBV21-1 is a recognized pseudogene. The CDR3 totals 17 residues. CDR3 loop: CASSKEGAGPSSYEQYF. As DNA, the CDR3 is TGTGCCAGCAGCAAAGAAGGGGCAGGACCGAGCTCCTACGAGCAGTACTTC.

This chain connects TRBV5-4 to TRBJ2-1; perhaps D is TRBD1 or TRBD2 (6 bases each). V was trimmed by 7 bases and J by 4 bases, leaving 15 bases between them. The CDR3 runs 14 residues. Germline-derived CDR1 and CDR2 are SGHNT and YYREEE (reference sequence). DNA of the CDR3: TGTGCCAGCCAACGGGGGCAGGCATACAATGAGCAGTTCTTC. Translation gives CASQRGQAYNEQFF.

The V gene is TRBV3-1 (or the pseudogene TRBV3-2), the J gene TRBJ1-3; 10 nucleotides align to TRBD1. Germline lookup yields CDR1 LGHDT and CDR2 YNNKEL (reference sequence). With V trimmed by 4 bases and J by 0 bases, 9 bases remained unmatched. The CDR3 spans 18 residues. CDR3 coding DNA: TGTGCCAGCAGCCGAAGGGTAGACAGGGGGCCCTCTGGAAACACCATATATTTT. Protein sequence: CASSRRVDRGPSGNTIYF.

The chain uses TRBV5-1 and TRBJ1-1, with D possibly being TRBD1 (5 bases). CDR3 size: 15 residues. Trimming removed 0 bases at V and 1 base at J, with 10 bases between. From germline, CDR1 is SGHRS and CDR2 YFSETQ. DNA for the CDR3: TGCGCCAGCAGCTTGGGGTGGAGGGGGAACACTGAAGCTTTCTTT. This sequence encodes CASSLGWRGNTEAFF. The variable domain in full, with the rest retrieved from reference TRBV5-1 and TRBJ1-1, is KAGVTQTPRYLIKTRGQQVTLSCSPISGHRSVSWYQQTPGQGLQFLFEYFSETQRNKGNFPGRFSGRQFSNSRSEMNVSTLELGDSALYLCASSLGWRGNTEAFFGQGTRLTVV.

The gene calls are TRBV18 and TRBJ2-7; 8 bases map to TRBD1. The CDR3 runs 14 residues. Germline V CDR1 and CDR2: KGHSH, LQKENI. V was clipped by 5 bases and J by 3 bases; unmatched bases: 6. The CDR3: CASSSGQGGYEQYF. The CDR3 bases are TGTGCCAGCTCATCAGGACAGGGAGGCTACGAGCAGTACTTC.

A remark on this clone: A read error is possible here, since a much larger clone lies one base away. The CDR3 region is CASSPGTVYGYTF. DNA of the CDR3: TGTGCCAGCAGCCCAGGGACAGTCTATGGCTACACCTTC. The chain employs TRBV14 and TRBJ1-2, with 7 bases lining up with TRBD1. CDR3 length: 13 amino acids. Losses at the gene ends were 4 bases for V and 4 bases for J; bases not matched to a gene: 3. Germline V gene sequence: CDR1 SGHDN, CDR2 FVKESK. Full variable domain (missing parts from reference TRBV14 and TRBJ1-2): EAGVTQFPSHSVIEKGQTVTLRCDPISGHDNLYWYRRVMGKEIKFLLHFVKESKQDESGMPNNRFLAERTGGTYSTLKVQPAELEDSGVYFCASSPGTVYGYTFGSGTRLTVV.

The V and J genes are TRBV4-1 and TRBJ1-5, with D hard to call. Germline V CDR1 and CDR2: MGHRA, YSYEKL. With 2 bases removed from V and 4 bases from J, the gap between germline ends came to 6 bases. The CDR3 has 13 residues. The CDR3 loop is CASSQRLNQPQHF. DNA of the CDR3: TGCGCCAGCAGCCAACGACTAAATCAGCCCCAGCATTTT.

V and J are TRBV11-3 and TRBJ2-2; 7 nucleotides align to TRBD1. The ends lost 6 bases at V and 0 bases at J; junction bases unmatched: 7. The V gene's germline CDR1 is SGHNT and CDR2 YENEEA. The CDR3 consists of 16 residues. The CDR3 is CASSSRTGANTGELFF. The CDR3 DNA follows: TGTGCCAGCAGTTCTAGGACAGGCGCGAACACCGGGGAGCTGTTTTTT.